One sample yielded the 31 T cell receptor beta chains listed below, sequenced in a study of T cell repertoires in cytomegalovirus infection. A single record per CDR3 protein comes from TCRdb applying MiXCR to the reads. This sample has around 310,000 distinct CDR3 sequences, with around 29% found just once. No antigen is known for these receptors. The source was cultured PBMCs, collected from culture after CMV antigen stimulation. These receptors came from a human donor in good health (CMV status not recorded). Some clones in this sample may be carry-over from other donors' samples.

This clonotype was recorded once. This rearrangement joins TRBV2 to TRBJ1-5; D is undetermined. Germline V lookup: CDR1 SNHLY, CDR2 FYNNEI. The CDR3 contains 14 residues. V gave up 3 bases and J gave up 3 bases, with 9 bases separating them. CDR3 loop: CASSDRLDNQPQHF. In nucleotides, the CDR3 is TGTGCCAGCAGTGACAGGTTAGACAATCAGCCCCAGCATTTT.

This clonotype appeared once. The chain has TRBV11-2 and TRBJ2-1; 8 nucleotides agree with TRBD1. This CDR3 is built from 14 residues. Trimming removed 5 bases from V and 7 bases from J; junction bases left unmatched: 7. Germline assignment: CDR1 SGHAT and CDR2 FQNNGV. In nucleotides, the CDR3 is TGTGCCAGCAGCCCCGGACAGGGTGGTAATGAGCAGTTCTTC. Residues: CASSPGQGGNEQFF.

This chain uses TRBV6-6 with TRBJ1-1; tentative D call: TRBD1 (6 bases). Per the germline V gene, CDR1 is MNHNY and CDR2 is SVGAGI (reference sequence). The V gene lost 2 bases and the J gene lost 6 bases, with 13 bases spanning the gap. This CDR3 contains 14 residues. Here the CDR3 reads CASSYNREEPEAFF. CDR3 sequence (DNA): TGTGCCAGCAGTTACAACAGGGAGGAACCTGAAGCTTTCTTT.

This chain connects TRBV10-3 to TRBJ2-7; tentatively, D is TRBD1 (6 bases). Germline values: CDR1 ENHRY, CDR2 SYGVKD. V was trimmed by 4 bases and J by 2 bases, leaving 15 bases between them. CDR3 length: 15 amino acids. CDR3 sequence (DNA): TGTGCCATCAGTGGGATAGGCGGACAGACCTACGAGCAGTACTTC. It is translated as CAISGIGGQTYEQYF.

The rearrangement uses TRBV12-3 or TRBV12-4 and TRBJ2-2, with TRBD2 identical over 7 bases. The V segment lost 4 bases and the J segment 0 bases; nucleotides outside the gene matches: 2. The CDR3 contains 15 residues. The CDR3: CASSYGLANTGELFF. The CDR3 DNA reads TGTGCCAGCAGTTACGGACTAGCGAACACCGGGGAGCTGTTTTTT.

This clonotype was picked up one time. The V gene is TRBV19, the J gene TRBJ2-7; possible D gene TRBD1, 6 bases. Per germline, CDR1 LNHDA and CDR2 SQIVND (reference sequence). This CDR3 is built from 15 residues. Deletions cut 6 bases from V and 1 base from J, with 16 bases between. CDR3 region: CASSPDRISSYEQYF. CDR3 coding DNA: TGTGCCAGTAGCCCTGACAGGATTTCTTCCTACGAGCAGTACTTC.

The rearrangement uses TRBV7-3 and TRBJ2-3; 8 bases fit TRBD2. Germline-derived CDR1 and CDR2 are SGHTA and FQGTGA. Trimming took 0 bases from V and 1 from J; bases not matched to a gene: 3. This CDR3 has 16 amino acids. The DNA for the CDR3 is TGTGCCAGCAGCTTAACTAATAGCGGGGGCACAGATACGCAGTATTTT. Amino acid sequence: CASSLTNSGGTDTQYF.

This clonotype was counted between two and nine times. CDR3 protein: CSASTGDGSPLHF. Here the CDR3 DNA reads TGCAGTGCTTCAACAGGGGACGGATCACCCCTCCACTTT. The chain joins TRBV20-1 to TRBJ1-6; 7 bases map to TRBD1. Germline loops: CDR1 DFQATT, CDR2 SNEGSKA (reference sequence). V lost 5 bases to trimming and J lost 10 bases; unmatched junction nucleotides: 8. The CDR3 extends over 13 amino acids.

This clonotype was counted between two and nine times. Here the CDR3 reads CASSYPTSGTGEQYF. Written as DNA, the CDR3 is TGTGCCAGCAGTTACCCGACTAGCGGGACCGGCGAGCAGTACTTC. The chain uses TRBV6-5 and TRBJ2-7; 11 nucleotides align to TRBD2. CDR1 MNHEY and CDR2 SVGAGI come from the germline V gene. The CDR3 spans 15 residues. After removal of 2 bases from V and 6 bases from J, the junction contained 6 bases not matched to a gene.

The CDR3 region is CASKGAGSNTGELFF. The CDR3 nucleotides are TGTGCCAGCAAAGGAGCGGGCTCAAACACCGGGGAGCTGTTTTTT. V gene TRBV4-2 combines with J gene TRBJ2-2, with D possibly TRBD2 on 6 matching bases. From germline, CDR1 is LGHNA and CDR2 YNFKEQ. V lost 7 bases and J lost 2, with 14 bases in between. The length of the CDR3 is 15 residues.

This clonotype was found once. The chain combines TRBV6-5 with TRBJ1-4; maybe TRBD1 (5 bases). This CDR3 region has 15 residues. V was clipped by 5 bases and J by 2 bases, with 12 bases between them. From germline, CDR1 is MNHEY and CDR2 SVGAGI. CDR3: CASSAVSGTNEKLFF. CDR3 DNA sequence: TGTGCCAGCAGTGCTGTTTCAGGGACTAATGAAAAACTGTTTTTT.

This chain links TRBV7-3 with TRBJ1-1; D is unclear. Germline V CDR1 and CDR2: SGHTA, FQGTGA. The CDR3 length is 15 residues. Trimming took off 5 bases at V and 4 bases at J, with 17 bases between the two ends. CDR3: CASSPGLQVGTEAFF. The CDR3 nucleotides are TGTGCCAGCAGCCCAGGACTCCAGGTGGGCACTGAAGCTTTCTTT.

This clonotype was counted between two and nine times. The chain couples TRBV24-1 to TRBJ2-1; D perhaps matches TRBD1 (6 bases). CDR1 KGHDR and CDR2 SFDVKD come from the germline V gene. V gave up 2 bases and J gave up 3 bases, with 10 bases separating them. There are 15 residues in the CDR3. CDR3 amino acids: CATSDSDRFYNEQFF. The CDR3 coding sequence is TGTGCCACCAGTGATTCTGACAGGTTCTACAATGAGCAGTTCTTC.

The gene calls are TRBV4-3 and TRBJ2-7, with TRBD1 as a possible D gene (5 bases). Per the germline V gene, CDR1 is LGHNA and CDR2 is YSLEER. The ends were cut back, 0 bases at V and 2 bases at J, with 5 bases in the middle. The CDR3 sequence is 13 residues long. The CDR3 here is CASSQDRAYEQYF. The CDR3 DNA is TGCGCCAGCAGCCAAGACAGGGCCTACGAGCAGTACTTC.

The chain combines TRBV9 with TRBJ2-3; D call uncertain. Germline V gene sequence: CDR1 SGDLS, CDR2 YYNGEE. The CDR3 is made up of 14 amino acids. V was pared by 0 bases and J by 2 bases, with 7 bases between. CDR3 in amino acids: CASSVVGITDTQYF. CDR3 coding DNA: TGTGCCAGCAGCGTAGTAGGGATCACAGATACGCAGTATTTT.

The chain links TRBV3-1 to TRBJ2-3; possibly TRBD1 for D (5 bases). This CDR3 contains 16 residues. Germline assignment: CDR1 LGHDT and CDR2 YNNKEL (reference sequence). V was clipped by 1 base and J by 4 bases, with 15 bases between them. The CDR3 DNA sequence: TGTGCCAGCAGCCAAGTGACTCTCGCGACAGCAGATACGCAGTATTTT. This translates into CASSQVTLATADTQYF.

This chain joins TRBV28 and TRBJ2-7, with 7 bases identical to TRBD2. The CDR3 length is 17 residues. J was trimmed by 0 bases and V by 3 bases; bases with no gene match: 11. Germline V CDR1 and CDR2: MDHEN, SYDVKM. The CDR3 sequence: CASSFSSPGGNSYEQYF. The CDR3 DNA follows: TGTGCCAGCAGTTTCTCCTCCCCGGGGGGTAACTCCTACGAGCAGTACTTC.

This chain links TRBV19 with TRBJ2-3; 7 positions agree with TRBD2. This CDR3 comprises 17 residues. Per the germline V gene, CDR1 is LNHDA and CDR2 is SQIVND (reference sequence). J lost 5 bases, V lost 2 bases, and 13 bases had no gene match. The CDR3, as DNA: TGTGCCAGTAGTATAACCGGACTAGGGGCCCGGCGAGATACGCAGTATTTT. Translated: CASSITGLGARRDTQYF.

This clonotype was counted between two and nine times. The chain uses TRBV7-6 and TRBJ2-1, with D perhaps matching TRBD1 (6 bases). Germline V gene sequence: CDR1 SGHVS, CDR2 FNYEAQ. V was pared by 6 bases and J by 0 bases, with 12 bases between. The CDR3 sequence is 15 residues long. CDR3 region: CASRPTGSSYNEQFF. The CDR3 region has the DNA TGTGCCAGCAGACCTACAGGGAGCTCCTACAATGAGCAGTTCTTC.

The V call is TRBV7-3, the J call TRBJ2-7, with 7 bases aligning to TRBD2. Germline trimming cut 5 bases from V and 3 bases from J; bases unmatched to any gene: 10. Germline CDR1 is SGHTA and CDR2 is FQGTGA. The CDR3 extends over 15 amino acids. The chain's CDR3 is CASSPNSGGGYEQYF. The CDR3 DNA sequence: TGTGCCAGCAGCCCAAACTCGGGGGGAGGCTACGAGCAGTACTTC.

The chain links TRBV6-1 to TRBJ1-3; D unresolved. V gave up 5 bases and J gave up 1 base, with 12 bases separating them. The CDR3 spans 15 residues. Looked up from germline, CDR1 is MNHNS and CDR2 is SASEGT. The CDR3, as DNA: TGTGCCAGCAGTCGCCCAGGCTTTTCTGGAAACACCATATATTTT. This codes for CASSRPGFSGNTIYF.

In this sample, this clonotype turned up once. The chain joins TRBV6-8 to TRBJ1-2; tentative D call: TRBD1 (6 bases). V was pared by 5 bases and J by 3 bases, with 13 bases between. The CDR3 is made up of 14 amino acids. Germline V gene sequence: CDR1 MNHGY, CDR2 SAAAGT. CDR3 sequence: CASSGTPGDYGYTF. The CDR3 DNA reads TGTGCCAGCAGTGGTACCCCAGGGGACTATGGCTACACCTTC.

This clonotype was picked up many times. This chain uses TRBV27 with TRBJ2-7; 7 nucleotides agree with TRBD1. The J segment lost 0 bases and the V segment lost 8 bases, leaving 10 bases of the junction unmatched. In germline, CDR1 is MNHEY, CDR2 SMNVEV (reference sequence). CDR3 size: 15 residues. DNA for the CDR3: TGTGCCAGCCACACGATGGGACAGCGCTCCTACGAGCAGTACTTC. Protein: CASHTMGQRSYEQYF.

This clonotype was counted a few times. This sequence joins TRBV11-2 and TRBJ2-1, with 7 positions matching TRBD1. J gave up 5 bases and V 6 bases, and 10 bases lay outside the gene matches. Germline V gene data show CDR1 as SGHAT and CDR2 as FQNNGV. The CDR3 is 15 residues long. The CDR3 nucleotides are TGTGCCAGCAGGGACGGCCAGGGGGTCGACAATGAGCAGTTCTTC. It encodes CASRDGQGVDNEQFF.

There are a few counts of this clonotype. The genes are TRBV20-1 and TRBJ2-4; D not certain. The CDR3 consists of 13 residues. CDR1 and CDR2 (germline): DFQATT, SNEGSKA (reference sequence). The V gene lost 3 bases and the J gene lost 4 bases, with 10 bases spanning the gap. The chain's CDR3 is CSARVFDKNIQYF. The CDR3 coding sequence is TGCAGTGCTAGGGTATTCGATAAAAACATTCAGTACTTC.

The chain couples TRBV7-6 to TRBJ1-5; D unresolved. The CDR3 contains 15 residues. The germline CDR1 and CDR2 sequences are SGHVS and FNYEAQ. V gave up 1 base and J gave up 0 bases, with 7 bases separating them. CDR3 in amino acids: CASSLEASSNQPQHF. The CDR3 region has the DNA TGTGCCAGCAGCTTAGAGGCAAGTAGCAATCAGCCCCAGCATTTT.

This chain joins TRBV28 and TRBJ2-3; 11 bases fit TRBD1. The CDR3 is 16 residues long. Germline CDR1 is MDHEN and CDR2 is SYDVKM. The trim removed 6 bases at V and 1 base at J, leaving 6 bases unmatched. The CDR3 sequence is CASRAGQGAGTDTQYF. CDR3 coding DNA: TGTGCCAGCAGAGCAGGACAGGGGGCGGGCACAGATACGCAGTATTTT.

V gene TRBV10-2 combines with J gene TRBJ2-2; weak D call: TRBD2 (5 bases). Germline V gene sequence: CDR1 WSHSY, CDR2 SAAADI. The CDR3 totals 14 residues. Trimming pared 8 bases from V and 5 bases from J, leaving 15 bases between. The CDR3: CASVEASRTGELFF. The DNA of the CDR3 is TGCGCCAGCGTTGAGGCTAGCCGGACCGGGGAGCTGTTTTTT.

This clonotype was detected ten times or more. In DNA form, the CDR3 reads TGTGCCAGCAGCTTAGGGGGGGGCGTTTACAATGAGCAGTTCTTC. Translated: CASSLGGGVYNEQFF. The chain combines TRBV7-3 with TRBJ2-1, with a weak D call TRBD2 (7 bases). Germline V CDR1 and CDR2: SGHTA, FQGTGA. The V gene lost 2 bases and the J gene lost 4 bases, with 12 bases spanning the gap. CDR3 length: 15 amino acids.

This clonotype was seen many times. The chain is built from TRBV15 and TRBJ2-1, with 11 bases fitting TRBD2. Germline V gene data show CDR1 as LNHNV and CDR2 as YYDKDF (reference sequence). V was pared by 8 bases and J by 0 bases, with 15 bases of the junction left unmatched. The CDR3 sequence is 19 residues long. The CDR3 coding sequence is TGTGCCACCGCCCGCCCGGCTAGCGGGGGGAGGAGCTCCTACAATGAGCAGTTCTTC. Translation gives CATARPASGGRSSYNEQFF. Based on the CDR3 plus reference TRBV15 and TRBJ2-1, the full variable domain is DAMVIQNPRYQVTQFGKPVTLSCSQTLNHNVMYWYQQKSSQAPKLLFHYYDKDFNNEADTPDNFQSRRPNTSFCFLDIRSPGLGDTAMYLCATARPASGGRSSYNEQFFGPGTRLTVL.

In its sample, this clonotype was seen many times. V gene TRBV7-2 combines with J gene TRBJ1-1; tentatively, D is TRBD1 (6 bases). Trimming cost V 1 base and J 4 bases, with 16 bases left between them. Germline V lookup: CDR1 SGHTA, CDR2 FQGNSA. The CDR3 length is 16 residues. The CDR3: CASSLVGGRKSTEAFF. The CDR3 bases are TGTGCCAGCAGCTTAGTAGGGGGGCGCAAGTCCACTGAAGCTTTCTTT.